The clone carrying this T cell receptor beta chain occurred once. Using immunoSEQ multiplex PCR, the repertoire was profiled, and TCRdb retains in-frame clones only, with some absent. The sample holds 340,000 or so clones, around 88% seen once. The data stem from a study of blood T cell repertoires in COVID-19. Study as a whole: Donors in the United States, Italy and Spain gave samples during acute or convalescent COVID-19.

The sample taken for sequencing was peripheral blood. This TCR came from a man aged 30 to 39 with active or convalescent COVID-19.

The CDR3 DNA is TGTGCCAGCAGCGCCCAGACAGCTGGGGCCAACGTCCTGACTTTC. Protein: CASSAQTAGANVLTF. The V and J genes are TRBV7-3 and TRBJ2-6; tentative D call: TRBD1 (5 bases). Trimming removed 5 bases at V and 2 bases at J, with 10 bases between. Germline V gene lookup returns CDR1 SGHTA and CDR2 FQGTGA. The CDR3 is 15 amino acids.